The 6 T cell receptor beta chains below come from one sample, sequenced in a study of blood T cell repertoires in COVID-19. Clones were read by immunoSEQ multiplex PCR, and TCRdb kept only the in-frame ones, dropping some. Among some 300,000 clones, about 90% were seen once, and the ten largest hold around 2.1%. The sequencing input was peripheral blood. All receptors derive from a man aged 18 to 30 with active or convalescent COVID-19.

This clone was observed a handful of times. DNA of the CDR3: TGCGCCAGCAGCCCTTGGACAGGGGAGGAAGCTTTCTTT. Translated: CASSPWTGEEAFF. The J gene is TRBJ1-1, the V gene TRBV5-1; 9 bases fit TRBD1. The V gene end was trimmed by 4 bases and the J gene end by 8 bases; junction bases not matched to a gene: 6. Germline CDR1 reads SGHRS; CDR2 reads YFSETQ. The CDR3 covers 13 residues.

The CDR3 nucleotides are TGTGCCAGCAGGCCACAGGGGGCGGATGAGCAGTTCTTC. Translating it yields CASRPQGADEQFF. The chain uses TRBV6-5 and TRBJ2-1, with 9 bases identical to TRBD1. CDR1 and CDR2 (germline): MNHEY, SVGAGI. This CDR3 is built from 13 residues. V shed 6 bases, J shed 8 bases, and the junction held 5 bases outside the gene matches.

This clone showed up just a few times. CDR3 nucleotides: TGTGCCAGCAGTCTCGGGACAGTCATATATTTT. Its translation: CASSLGTVIYF. The chain is built from TRBV28 and TRBJ1-3; 7 bases agree with TRBD1. The CDR3 has 11 amino acids. Germline lookup yields CDR1 MDHEN and CDR2 SYDVKM. V lost 5 bases, J lost 12 bases, and 4 bases stayed unmatched.

The chain has TRBV28 and TRBJ2-2; TRBD1 aligns across 7 bases. Germline trimming cut 5 bases from V and 0 bases from J; bases unmatched to any gene: 3. This CDR3 is 15 amino acids long. CDR1 MDHEN and CDR2 SYDVKM come from the germline V gene. CDR3 sequence: CASSPGTANTGELFF. CDR3 DNA: TGTGCCAGCAGTCCGGGGACAGCGAACACCGGGGAGCTGTTTTTT.

The chain uses TRBV7-3 and TRBJ2-1, with D perhaps matching TRBD1 (5 bases). The germline gives CDR1 SGHTA, CDR2 FQGTGA. The CDR3 sequence is 15 residues long. V was trimmed by 2 bases and J by 3 bases, leaving 11 bases between them. This CDR3 reads CASSLSGSLYNEQFF. Here the CDR3 DNA reads TGTGCCAGCAGCTTATCAGGGTCCCTCTACAATGAGCAGTTCTTC.

The chain joins TRBV9 to TRBJ2-3; 8 bases align to TRBD2. The germline gives CDR1 SGDLS, CDR2 YYNGEE. The ends lost 0 bases at V and 3 bases at J; junction bases unmatched: 3. The CDR3 totals 15 residues. The CDR3 DNA reads TGTGCCAGCAGCGTAGCGCCTAGCGGGACAGATACGCAGTATTTT. This codes for CASSVAPSGTDTQYF.